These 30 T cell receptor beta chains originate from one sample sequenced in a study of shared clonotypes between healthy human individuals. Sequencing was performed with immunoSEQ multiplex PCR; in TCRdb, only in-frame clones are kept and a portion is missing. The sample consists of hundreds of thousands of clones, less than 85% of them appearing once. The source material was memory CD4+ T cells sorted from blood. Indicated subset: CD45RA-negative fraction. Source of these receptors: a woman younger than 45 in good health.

The CDR3 loop is CSVDLDWSSYNEQFF. The CDR3 bases are TGCAGCGTTGACCTGGACTGGAGCTCCTACAATGAGCAGTTCTTC. The chain couples TRBV29-1 to TRBJ2-1; tentative D call: TRBD2 (5 bases). This CDR3 is 15 amino acids long. Germline assignment: CDR1 SQVTM and CDR2 ANQGSEA. Trimming stripped 3 bases from V and 0 bases from J, with 12 bases between.

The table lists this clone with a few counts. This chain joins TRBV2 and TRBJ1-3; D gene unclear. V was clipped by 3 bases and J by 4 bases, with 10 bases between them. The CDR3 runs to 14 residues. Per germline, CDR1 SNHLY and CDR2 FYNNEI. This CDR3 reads CASSERTAGNTIYF. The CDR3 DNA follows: TGTGCCAGCAGTGAGCGGACTGCAGGAAACACCATATATTTT.

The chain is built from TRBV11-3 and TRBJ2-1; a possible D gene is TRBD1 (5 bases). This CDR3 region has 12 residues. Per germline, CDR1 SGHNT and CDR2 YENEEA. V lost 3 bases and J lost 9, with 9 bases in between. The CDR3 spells CASSFGRGEQFF. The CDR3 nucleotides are TGTGCCAGCAGCTTCGGAAGGGGTGAGCAGTTCTTC.

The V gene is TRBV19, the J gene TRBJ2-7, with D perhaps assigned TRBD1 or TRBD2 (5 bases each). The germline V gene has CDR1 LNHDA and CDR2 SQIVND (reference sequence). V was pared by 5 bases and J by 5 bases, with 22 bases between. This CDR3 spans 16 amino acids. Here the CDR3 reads CASSHLPTERGDEQYF. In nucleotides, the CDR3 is TGTGCCAGTAGTCACCTTCCGACCGAACGGGGCGACGAGCAGTACTTC.

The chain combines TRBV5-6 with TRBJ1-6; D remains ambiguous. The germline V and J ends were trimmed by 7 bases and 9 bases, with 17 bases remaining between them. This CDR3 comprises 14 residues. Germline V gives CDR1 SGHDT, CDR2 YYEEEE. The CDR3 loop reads CASQREVMSSPLHF. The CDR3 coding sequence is TGTGCCAGCCAGAGGGAGGTTATGAGTTCACCCCTCCACTTT.

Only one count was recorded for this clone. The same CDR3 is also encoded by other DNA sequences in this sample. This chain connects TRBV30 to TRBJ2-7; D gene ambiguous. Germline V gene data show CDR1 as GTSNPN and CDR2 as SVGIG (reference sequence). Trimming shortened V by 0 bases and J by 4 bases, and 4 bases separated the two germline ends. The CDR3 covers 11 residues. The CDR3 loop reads CAWSVGYEQYF. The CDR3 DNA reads TGTGCCTGGAGTGTGGGGTACGAGCAGTACTTC.

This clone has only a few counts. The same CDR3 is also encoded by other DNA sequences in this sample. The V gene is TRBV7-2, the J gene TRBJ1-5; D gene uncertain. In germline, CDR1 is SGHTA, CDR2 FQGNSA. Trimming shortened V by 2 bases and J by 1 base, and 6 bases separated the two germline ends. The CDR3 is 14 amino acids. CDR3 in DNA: TGTGCCAGCAGCTTATACGGGAGCAATCAGCCCCAGCATTTT. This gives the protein CASSLYGSNQPQHF.

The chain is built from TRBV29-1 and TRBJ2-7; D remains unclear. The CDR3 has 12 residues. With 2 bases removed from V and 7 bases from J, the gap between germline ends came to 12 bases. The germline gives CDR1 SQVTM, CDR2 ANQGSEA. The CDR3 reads CSVEQEGLEQYF. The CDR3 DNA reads TGCAGCGTTGAACAGGAAGGCTTGGAGCAGTACTTC.

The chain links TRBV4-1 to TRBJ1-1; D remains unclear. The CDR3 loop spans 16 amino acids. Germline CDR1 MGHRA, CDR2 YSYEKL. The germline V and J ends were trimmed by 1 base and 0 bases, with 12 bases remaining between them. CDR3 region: CASSQVQKPMNTEAFF. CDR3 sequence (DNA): TGCGCCAGCAGCCAAGTACAGAAACCCATGAACACTGAAGCTTTCTTT.

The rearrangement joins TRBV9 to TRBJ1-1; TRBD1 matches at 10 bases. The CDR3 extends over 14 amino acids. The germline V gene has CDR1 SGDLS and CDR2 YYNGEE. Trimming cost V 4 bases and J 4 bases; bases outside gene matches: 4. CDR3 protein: CASSPGTGATEAFF. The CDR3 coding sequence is TGTGCCAGCAGCCCAGGGACAGGGGCCACTGAAGCTTTCTTT.

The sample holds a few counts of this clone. The CDR3 nucleotides are TGTGCCAGCACCTCCCTTACTAGCGGTAGCACAGATACGCAGTATTTT. Its translation: CASTSLTSGSTDTQYF. The V call is TRBV6-6, the J call TRBJ2-3; TRBD2 aligns across 8 bases. The CDR3 is 16 residues long. The V gene's germline CDR1 is MNHNY and CDR2 SVGAGI (reference sequence). V trimming: 7 bases; J trimming: 0 bases; junction bases outside the gene matches: 9.

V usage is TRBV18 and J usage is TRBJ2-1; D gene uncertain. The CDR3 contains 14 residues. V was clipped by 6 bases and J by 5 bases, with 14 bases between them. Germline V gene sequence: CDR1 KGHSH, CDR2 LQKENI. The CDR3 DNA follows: TGTGCCAGCTCCCTGCACCCGAAGGACAATGAGCAGTTCTTC. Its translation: CASSLHPKDNEQFF.

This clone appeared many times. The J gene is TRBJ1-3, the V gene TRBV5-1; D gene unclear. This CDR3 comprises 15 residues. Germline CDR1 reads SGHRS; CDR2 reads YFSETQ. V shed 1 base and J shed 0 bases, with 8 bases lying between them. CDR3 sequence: CASSLPQSSGNTIYF. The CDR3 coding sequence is TGCGCCAGCAGCTTGCCACAGAGCTCTGGAAACACCATATATTTT.

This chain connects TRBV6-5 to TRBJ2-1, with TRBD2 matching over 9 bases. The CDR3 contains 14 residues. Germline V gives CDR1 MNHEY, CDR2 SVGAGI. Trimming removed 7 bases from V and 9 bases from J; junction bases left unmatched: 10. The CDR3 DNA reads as TGTGCCAGCACGCAGGTAGCGGGAGCTCCTGAGCAGTTCTTC. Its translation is CASTQVAGAPEQFF.

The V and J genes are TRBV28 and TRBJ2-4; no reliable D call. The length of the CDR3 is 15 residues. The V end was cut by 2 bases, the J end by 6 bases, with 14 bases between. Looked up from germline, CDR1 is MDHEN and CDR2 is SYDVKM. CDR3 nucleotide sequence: TGTGCCAGCAGTTTAATCAAGGGCCGGGTAAACATTCAGTACTTC. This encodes CASSLIKGRVNIQYF.

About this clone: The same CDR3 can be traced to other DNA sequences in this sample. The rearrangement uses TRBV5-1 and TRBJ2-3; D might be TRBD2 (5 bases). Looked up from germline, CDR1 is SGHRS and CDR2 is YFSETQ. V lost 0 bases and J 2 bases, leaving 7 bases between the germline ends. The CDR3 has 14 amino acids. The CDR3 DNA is TGCGCCAGCAGCTTGGCTAGCTACACAGATACGCAGTATTTT. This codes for CASSLASYTDTQYF.

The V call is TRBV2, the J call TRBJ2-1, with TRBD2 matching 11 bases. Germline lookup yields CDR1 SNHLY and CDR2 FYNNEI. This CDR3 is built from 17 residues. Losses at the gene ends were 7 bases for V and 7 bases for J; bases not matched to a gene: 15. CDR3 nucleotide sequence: TGTGCCAGCACTGATCGGGCTAGCGGGAGGAGGTGGAATGAGCAGTTCTTC. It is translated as CASTDRASGRRWNEQFF. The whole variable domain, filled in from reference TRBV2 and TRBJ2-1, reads EPEVTQTPSHQVTQMGQEVILRCVPISNHLYFYWYRQILGQKVEFLVSFYNNEISEKSEIFDDQFSVERPDGSNFTLKIRSTKLEDSAMYFCASTDRASGRRWNEQFFGPGTRLTVL.

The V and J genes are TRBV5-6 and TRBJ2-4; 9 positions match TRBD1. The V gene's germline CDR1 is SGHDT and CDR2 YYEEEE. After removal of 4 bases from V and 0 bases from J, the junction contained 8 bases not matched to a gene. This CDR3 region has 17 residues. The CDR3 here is CASSATGGGSAKNIQYF. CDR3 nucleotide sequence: TGTGCCAGCAGCGCAACAGGGGGCGGCTCAGCCAAAAACATTCAGTACTTC.

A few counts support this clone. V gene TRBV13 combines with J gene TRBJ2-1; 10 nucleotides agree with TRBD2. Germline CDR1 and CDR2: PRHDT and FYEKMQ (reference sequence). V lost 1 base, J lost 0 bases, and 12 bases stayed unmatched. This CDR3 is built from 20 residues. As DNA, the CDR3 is TGTGCCAGCAGCTTAGACAATTGGGGACTAGCGTCAAGCTCCTACAATGAGCAGTTCTTC. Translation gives CASSLDNWGLASSSYNEQFF. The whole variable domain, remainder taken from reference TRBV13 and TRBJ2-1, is AAGVIQSPRHLIKEKRETATLKCYPIPRHDTVYWYQQGPGQDPQFLISFYEKMQSDKGSIPDRFSAQQFSDYHSELNMSSLELGDSALYFCASSLDNWGLASSSYNEQFFGPGTRLTVL.

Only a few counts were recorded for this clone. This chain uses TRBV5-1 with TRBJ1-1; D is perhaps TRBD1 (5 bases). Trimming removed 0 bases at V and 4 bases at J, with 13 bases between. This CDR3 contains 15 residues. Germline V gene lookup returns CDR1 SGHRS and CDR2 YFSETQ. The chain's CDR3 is CASSLGAGQVTEAFF. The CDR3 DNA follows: TGCGCCAGCAGCTTGGGGGCGGGGCAGGTCACTGAAGCTTTCTTT.

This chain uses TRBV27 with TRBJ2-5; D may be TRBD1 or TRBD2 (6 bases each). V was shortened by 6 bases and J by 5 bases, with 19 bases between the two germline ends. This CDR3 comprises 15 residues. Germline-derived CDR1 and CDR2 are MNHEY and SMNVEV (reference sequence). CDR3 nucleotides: TGTGCCAGCAGCCCCCGGATGGGGGGCCGGGAGACCCAGTACTTC. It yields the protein CASSPRMGGRETQYF.

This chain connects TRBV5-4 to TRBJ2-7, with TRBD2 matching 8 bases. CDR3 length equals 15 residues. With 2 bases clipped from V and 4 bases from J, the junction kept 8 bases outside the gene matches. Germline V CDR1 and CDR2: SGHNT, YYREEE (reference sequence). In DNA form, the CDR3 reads TGTGCCAGCAGCTTAGCGGGGGCGGACCTTTACGAGCAGTACTTC. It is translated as CASSLAGADLYEQYF.

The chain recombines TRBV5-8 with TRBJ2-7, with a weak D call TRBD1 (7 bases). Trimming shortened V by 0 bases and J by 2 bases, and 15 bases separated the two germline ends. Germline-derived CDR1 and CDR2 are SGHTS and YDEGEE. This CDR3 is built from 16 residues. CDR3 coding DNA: TGTGCCAGCAGCTTGGCCTTTGCAGGGGGGACCTACGAGCAGTACTTC. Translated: CASSLAFAGGTYEQYF.

In DNA form, the CDR3 reads TGTGCCAGCAGCCTGGGAGGGACTGTTGTCTCTGGAAACACCATATATTTT. It is translated as CASSLGGTVVSGNTIYF. The chain joins TRBV5-5 to TRBJ1-3; a possible D gene is TRBD1 (5 bases). CDR3 length: 17 residues. V lost 4 bases to trimming and J lost 0 bases, with 17 bases between them. The germline V gene encodes CDR1 SGHKS and CDR2 YYEKEE (reference sequence).

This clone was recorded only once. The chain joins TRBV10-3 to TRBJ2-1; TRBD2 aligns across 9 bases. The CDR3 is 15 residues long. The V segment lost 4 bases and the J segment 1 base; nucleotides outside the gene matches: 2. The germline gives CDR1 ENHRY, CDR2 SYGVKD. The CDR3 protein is CAISASGGSYNEQFF. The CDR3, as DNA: TGTGCCATCAGTGCAAGCGGGGGGTCCTACAATGAGCAGTTCTTC.

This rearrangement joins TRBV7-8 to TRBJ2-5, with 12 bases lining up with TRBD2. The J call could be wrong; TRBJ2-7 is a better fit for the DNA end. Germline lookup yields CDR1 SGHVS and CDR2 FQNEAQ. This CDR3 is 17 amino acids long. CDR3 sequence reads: CASSRGASGRAGYEQYF. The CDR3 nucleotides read TGTGCCAGCAGCAGGGGGGCTAGCGGGAGGGCCGGGTACGAGCAGTACTTC.

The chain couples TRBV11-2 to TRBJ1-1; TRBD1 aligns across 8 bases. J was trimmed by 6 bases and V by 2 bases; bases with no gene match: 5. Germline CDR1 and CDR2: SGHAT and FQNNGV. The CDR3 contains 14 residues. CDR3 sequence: CASSLNTGGPEAFF. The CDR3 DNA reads TGTGCCAGCAGCTTAAATACAGGGGGACCTGAAGCTTTCTTT.

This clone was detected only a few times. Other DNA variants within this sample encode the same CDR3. The CDR3 protein is CASSSKQGTNEKLFF. The CDR3 DNA follows: TGTGCCAGCAGCTCGAAACAGGGGACTAATGAAAAACTGTTTTTT. V is TRBV5-4 and J is TRBJ1-4, with 7 bases matching TRBD1. The germline V gene has CDR1 SGHNT and CDR2 YYREEE (reference sequence). This CDR3 contains 15 residues. Trimming removed 3 bases from V and 2 bases from J; junction bases left unmatched: 4.

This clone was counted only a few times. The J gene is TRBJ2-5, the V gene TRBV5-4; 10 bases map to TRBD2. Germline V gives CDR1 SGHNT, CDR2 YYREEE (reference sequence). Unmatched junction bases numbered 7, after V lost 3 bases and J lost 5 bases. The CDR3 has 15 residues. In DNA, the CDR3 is TGTGCCAGCAGCTCCCAGCGGGAGGGGTGGGAGACCCAGTACTTC. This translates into CASSSQREGWETQYF.

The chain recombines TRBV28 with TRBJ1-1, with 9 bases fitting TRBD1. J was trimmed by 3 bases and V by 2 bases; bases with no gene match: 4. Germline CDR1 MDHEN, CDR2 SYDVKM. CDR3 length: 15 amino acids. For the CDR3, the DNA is TGTGCCAGCAGTTTAACGACAGGGGGATACACTGAAGCTTTCTTT. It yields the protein CASSLTTGGYTEAFF.